This T cell receptor beta chain was captured in a study of blood T cell repertoires in COVID-19. Overall study context: Acute and convalescent COVID-19 samples came from the United States, Italy and Spain. PBMCs, B-cell-depleted T cells, or T cells provided the cDNA or gDNA that made up the material.

The assay was immunoSEQ multiplex PCR, and TCRdb's table has in-frame clones only and misses some. The sample lists 88,000 or so clones, approximately 87% occurring once. The CDR3 totals 14 residues. With 1 base removed from V and 6 bases from J, the gap between germline ends came to 10 bases. The V gene's germline CDR1 is SGHTA and CDR2 FQGNSA. The sample taken for sequencing was peripheral blood. This receptor was taken from a human donor in a cohort sampled during active COVID-19. V and J are TRBV7-2 and TRBJ2-4; no clear D gene. CDR3 residues: CASSLESFGNIQYF. CDR3 DNA sequence: TGTGCCAGCAGCTTAGAGAGTTTCGGAAACATTCAGTACTTC.